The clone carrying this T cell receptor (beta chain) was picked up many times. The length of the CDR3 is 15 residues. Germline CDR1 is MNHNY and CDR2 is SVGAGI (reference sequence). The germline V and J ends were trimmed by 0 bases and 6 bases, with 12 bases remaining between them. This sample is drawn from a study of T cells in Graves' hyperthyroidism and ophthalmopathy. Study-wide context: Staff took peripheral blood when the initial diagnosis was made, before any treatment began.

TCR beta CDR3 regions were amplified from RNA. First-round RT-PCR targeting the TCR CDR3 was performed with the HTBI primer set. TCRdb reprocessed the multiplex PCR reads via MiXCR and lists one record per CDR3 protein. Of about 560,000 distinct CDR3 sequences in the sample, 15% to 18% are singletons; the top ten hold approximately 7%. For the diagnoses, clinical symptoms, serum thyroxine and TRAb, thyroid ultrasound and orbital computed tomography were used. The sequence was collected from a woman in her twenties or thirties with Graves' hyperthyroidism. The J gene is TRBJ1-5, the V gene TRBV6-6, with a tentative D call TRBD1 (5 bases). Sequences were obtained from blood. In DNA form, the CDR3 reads TGTGCCAGCAGTTACTCCGGCCAGGGCAGTCAGCCCCAGCATTTT. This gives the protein CASSYSGQGSQPQHF.